The 2 T cell receptor beta chains in this list originate from one sample, sequenced in a study of cytomegalovirus exposure and HLA in healthy donors. It was with 60 Vbeta and 13 Jbeta primers that the PCR ran. Clones were read by immunoSEQ multiplex PCR, and TCRdb kept only the in-frame ones, dropping some. Among roughly 120,000 clones, around 76% were seen once, and the ten largest hold 10% to 15%. The specimen was PBMCs. These receptors were obtained from a man aged 25 to 45 in good health and CMV-seropositive.

The chain couples TRBV6-5 to TRBJ2-3; D is possibly TRBD2 (7 bases). The ends were cut back, 6 bases at V and 2 bases at J, with 15 bases in the middle. The CDR3 is 15 residues long. Germline V gene lookup returns CDR1 MNHEY and CDR2 SVGAGI. In DNA, the CDR3 is TGTGCCAGCAGCTTAGGGAGGGGGAACACAGATACGCAGTATTTT. This encodes CASSLGRGNTDTQYF.

This clone was counted only a few times. The chain employs TRBV27 and TRBJ2-2; 9 positions agree with TRBD2. The CDR3 is made up of 18 amino acids. J was trimmed by 5 bases and V by 2 bases; bases with no gene match: 12. Germline-derived CDR1 and CDR2 are MNHEY and SMNVEV (reference sequence). CDR3 nucleotides: TGTGCCAGCAGTTTAGGGCCCCCCGCTAGCGGGGTTACCGGGGAGCTGTTTTTT. Translation gives CASSLGPPASGVTGELFF.